Sequencing of this T cell receptor beta chain was carried out in a study of blood T cell repertoires in COVID-19. Overall study context: Whether acute or convalescent, the COVID-19 samples came from the United States, Italy and Spain. The cDNA or gDNA used as material had been derived from T cells, B-cell-depleted T cells, or PBMCs.

The CDR3 is 15 residues long. In germline, CDR1 is MDHEN, CDR2 SYDVKM. V lost 7 bases to trimming and J lost 12 bases; unmatched junction nucleotides: 17. Original data processing: Cell counts per sample came from amplifying reference gene primers. Clones were sequenced by immunoSEQ multiplex PCR, and TCRdb holds only the in-frame ones, with some missing. V and J calls and clone size come straight from that table; D and trimming were deduced from the DNA. The profile shows approximately 100,000 clones, approximately 88% of them singletons. The sequencing sample was made of peripheral blood. The V gene is TRBV28, the J gene TRBJ2-1; 8 bases match TRBD2. This sequence originates from a woman in her sixties with acute or convalescent COVID-19. CDR3 residues: CASTPGGSGKVGQFF. CDR3 nucleotide sequence: TGTGCCAGCACCCCAGGAGGTAGCGGGAAGGTGGGGCAGTTCTTC.